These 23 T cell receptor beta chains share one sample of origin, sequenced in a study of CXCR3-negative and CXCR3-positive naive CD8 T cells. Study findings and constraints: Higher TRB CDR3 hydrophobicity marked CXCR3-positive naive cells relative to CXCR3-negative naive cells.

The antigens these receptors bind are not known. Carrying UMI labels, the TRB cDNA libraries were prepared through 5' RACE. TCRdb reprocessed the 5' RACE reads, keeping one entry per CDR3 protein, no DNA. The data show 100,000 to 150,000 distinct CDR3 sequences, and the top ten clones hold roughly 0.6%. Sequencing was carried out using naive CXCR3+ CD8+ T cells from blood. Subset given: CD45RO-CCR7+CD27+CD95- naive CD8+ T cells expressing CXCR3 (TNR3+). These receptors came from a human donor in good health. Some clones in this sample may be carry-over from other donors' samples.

The CDR3 loop reads CATAQGLDTDTQYF. This chain connects TRBV10-3 to TRBJ2-3; TCRdb designates TRBD1, a call that cannot be tested without DNA. The CDR3 runs 14 residues. CDR1 ENHRY and CDR2 SYGVKD come from the germline V gene.

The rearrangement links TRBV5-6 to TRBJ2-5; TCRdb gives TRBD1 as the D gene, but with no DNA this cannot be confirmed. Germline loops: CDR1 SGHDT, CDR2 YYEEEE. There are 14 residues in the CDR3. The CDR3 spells CASSSRIQQETQYF.

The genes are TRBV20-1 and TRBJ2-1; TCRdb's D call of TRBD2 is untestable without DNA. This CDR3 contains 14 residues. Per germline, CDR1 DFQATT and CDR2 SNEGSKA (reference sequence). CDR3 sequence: CSARALDNYNEQFF.

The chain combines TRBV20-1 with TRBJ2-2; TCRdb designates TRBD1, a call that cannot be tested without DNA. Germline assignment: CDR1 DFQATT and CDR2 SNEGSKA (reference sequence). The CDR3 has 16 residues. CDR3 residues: CSARDLYKGAVGELFF.

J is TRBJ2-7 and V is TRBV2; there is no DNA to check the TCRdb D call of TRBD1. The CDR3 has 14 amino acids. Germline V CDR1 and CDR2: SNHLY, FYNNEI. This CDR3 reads CASRSRDGYYEQYF. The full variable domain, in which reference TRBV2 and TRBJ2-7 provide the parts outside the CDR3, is EPEVTQTPSHQVTQMGQEVILRCVPISNHLYFYWYRQILGQKVEFLVSFYNNEISEKSEIFDDQFSVERPDGSNFTLKIRSTKLEDSAMYFCASRSRDGYYEQYFGPGTRLTVT.

The CDR3 protein is CASSYPDQSSNWYEQYF. V gene TRBV6-2 or TRBV6-3 combines with J gene TRBJ2-7; TCRdb designates TRBD2, a call that cannot be tested without DNA. The length of the CDR3 is 17 residues. The germline V gene encodes CDR1 MNHEY and CDR2 SVGEGT.

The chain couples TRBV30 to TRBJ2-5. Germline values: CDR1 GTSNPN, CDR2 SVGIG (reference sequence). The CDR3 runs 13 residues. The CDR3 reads CAWSVLDQETQYF. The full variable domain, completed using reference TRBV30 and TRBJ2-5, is SQTIHQWPATLVQPVGSPLSLECTVEGTSNPNLYWYRQAAGRGLQLLFYSVGIGQISSEVPQNLSASRPQDRQFILSSKKLLLSDSGFYLCAWSVLDQETQYFGPGTRLLVL.

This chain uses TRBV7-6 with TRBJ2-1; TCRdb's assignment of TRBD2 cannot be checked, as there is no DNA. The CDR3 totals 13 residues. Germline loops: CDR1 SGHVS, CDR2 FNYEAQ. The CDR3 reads CASSQGGWNEQFF.

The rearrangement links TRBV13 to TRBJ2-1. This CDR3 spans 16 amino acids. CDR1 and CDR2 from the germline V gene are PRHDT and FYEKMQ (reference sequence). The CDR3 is CASSLVGSQGHNEQFF. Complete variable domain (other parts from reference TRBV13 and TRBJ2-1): AAGVIQSPRHLIKEKRETATLKCYPIPRHDTVYWYQQGPGQDPQFLISFYEKMQSDKGSIPDRFSAQQFSDYHSELNMSSLELGDSALYFCASSLVGSQGHNEQFFGPGTRLTVL.

CDR3 amino acids: CASRGGTGGSSYNEQFF. The chain has TRBV5-1 and TRBJ2-1; no DNA is available, so the TRBD1 call from TCRdb remains unchecked. Germline-derived CDR1 and CDR2 are SGHRS and YFSETQ. This CDR3 comprises 17 residues.

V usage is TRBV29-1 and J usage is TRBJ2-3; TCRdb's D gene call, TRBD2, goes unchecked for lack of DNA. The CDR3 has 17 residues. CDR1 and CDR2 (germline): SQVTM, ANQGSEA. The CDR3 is CSVVWLREISSTDTQYF.

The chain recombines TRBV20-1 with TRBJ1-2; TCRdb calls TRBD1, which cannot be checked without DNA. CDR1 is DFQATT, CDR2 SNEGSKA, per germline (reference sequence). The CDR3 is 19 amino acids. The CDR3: CSARDENGTGGISNYGYTF.

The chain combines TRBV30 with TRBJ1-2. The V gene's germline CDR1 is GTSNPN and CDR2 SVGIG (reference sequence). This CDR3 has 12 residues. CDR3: CAWSPIWDGYTF.

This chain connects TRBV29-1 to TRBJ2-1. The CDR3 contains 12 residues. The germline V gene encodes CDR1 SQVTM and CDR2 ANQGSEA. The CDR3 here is CSVEDLANEQFF.

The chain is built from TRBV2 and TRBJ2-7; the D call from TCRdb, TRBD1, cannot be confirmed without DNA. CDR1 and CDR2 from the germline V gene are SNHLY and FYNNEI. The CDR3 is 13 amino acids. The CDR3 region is CASSTTGRNEQYF.

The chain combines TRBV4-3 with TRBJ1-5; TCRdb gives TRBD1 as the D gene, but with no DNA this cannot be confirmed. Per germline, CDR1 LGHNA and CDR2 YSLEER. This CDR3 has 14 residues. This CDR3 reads CASSQDSRNQPQHF.

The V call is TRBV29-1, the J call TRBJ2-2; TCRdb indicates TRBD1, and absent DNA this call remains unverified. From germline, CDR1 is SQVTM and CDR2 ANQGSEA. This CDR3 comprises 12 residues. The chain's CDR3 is CSGSGGTGELFF.

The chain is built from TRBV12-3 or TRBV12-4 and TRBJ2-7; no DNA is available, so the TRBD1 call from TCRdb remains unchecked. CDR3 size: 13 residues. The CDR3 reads CASSLGQFGEQYF.

The CDR3 loop is CASSQQIIYEQYF. The gene calls are TRBV28 and TRBJ2-7. Germline lookup yields CDR1 MDHEN and CDR2 SYDVKM. This CDR3 region has 13 residues.

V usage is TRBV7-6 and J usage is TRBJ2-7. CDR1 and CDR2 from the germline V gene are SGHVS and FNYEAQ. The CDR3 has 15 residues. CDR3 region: CASSPSTSSSYEQYF.

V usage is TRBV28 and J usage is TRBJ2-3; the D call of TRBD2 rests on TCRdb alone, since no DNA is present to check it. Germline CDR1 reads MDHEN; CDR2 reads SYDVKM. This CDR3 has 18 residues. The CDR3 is CASSSFPLGLAGVSTQYF.

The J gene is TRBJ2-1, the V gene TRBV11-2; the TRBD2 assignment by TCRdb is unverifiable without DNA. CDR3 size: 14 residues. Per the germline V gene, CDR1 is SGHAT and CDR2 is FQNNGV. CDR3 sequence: CASSYLAGGGEQFF. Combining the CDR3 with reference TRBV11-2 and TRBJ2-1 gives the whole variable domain EAGVAQSPRYKIIEKRQSVAFWCNPISGHATLYWYQQILGQGPKLLIQFQNNGVVDDSQLPKDRFSAERLKGVDSTLKIQPAKLEDSAVYLCASSYLAGGGEQFFGPGTRLTVL.

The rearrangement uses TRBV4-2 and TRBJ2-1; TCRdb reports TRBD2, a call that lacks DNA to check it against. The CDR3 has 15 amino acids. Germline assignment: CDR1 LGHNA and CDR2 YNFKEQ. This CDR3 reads CANSQERGDYNEQFF.